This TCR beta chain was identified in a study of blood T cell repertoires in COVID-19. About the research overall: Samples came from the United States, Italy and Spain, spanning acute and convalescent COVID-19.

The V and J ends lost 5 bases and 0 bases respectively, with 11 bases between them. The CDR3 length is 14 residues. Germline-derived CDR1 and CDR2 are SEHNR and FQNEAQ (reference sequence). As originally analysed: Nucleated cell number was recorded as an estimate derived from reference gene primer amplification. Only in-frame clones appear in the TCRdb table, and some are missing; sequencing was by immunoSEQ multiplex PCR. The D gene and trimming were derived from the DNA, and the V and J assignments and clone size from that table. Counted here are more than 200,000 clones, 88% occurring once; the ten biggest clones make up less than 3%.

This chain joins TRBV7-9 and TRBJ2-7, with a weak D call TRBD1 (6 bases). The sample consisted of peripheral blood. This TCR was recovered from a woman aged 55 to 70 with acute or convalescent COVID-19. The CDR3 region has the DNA TGTGCCAGCAGCGCACCGGGACACTCCTACGAGCAGTACTTC. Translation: CASSAPGHSYEQYF.